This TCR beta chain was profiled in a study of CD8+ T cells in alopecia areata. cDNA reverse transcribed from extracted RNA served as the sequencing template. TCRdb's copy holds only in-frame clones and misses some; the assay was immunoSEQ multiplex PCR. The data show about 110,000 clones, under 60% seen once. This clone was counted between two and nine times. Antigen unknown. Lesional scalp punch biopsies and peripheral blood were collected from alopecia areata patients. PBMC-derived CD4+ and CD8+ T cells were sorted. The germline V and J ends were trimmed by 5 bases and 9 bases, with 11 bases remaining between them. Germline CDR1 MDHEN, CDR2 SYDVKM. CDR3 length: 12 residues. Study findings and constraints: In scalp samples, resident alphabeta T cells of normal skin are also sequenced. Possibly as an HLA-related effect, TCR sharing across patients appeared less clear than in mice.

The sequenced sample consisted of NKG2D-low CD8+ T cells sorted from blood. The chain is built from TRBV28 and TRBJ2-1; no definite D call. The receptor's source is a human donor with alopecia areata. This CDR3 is CASSPSISEQFF. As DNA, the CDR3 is TGTGCCAGCAGTCCCTCTATAAGTGAGCAGTTCTTC.